The 7 T cell receptor beta chains below were found in one sample sequenced in a study of cytomegalovirus exposure and HLA in healthy donors. PCR amplification relied on 60 Vbeta primers (plus 13 Jbeta primers). The data were produced by immunoSEQ multiplex PCR, yet TCRdb's version contains in-frame clones alone and is incomplete. The sample comprises some 96,000 clones, roughly 76% of which are singletons, and under 20% rests with the top ten. The sequenced material came from PBMCs. The receptors were gathered from a woman aged 60-70 years in good health and CMV-seropositive.

The V and J genes are TRBV27 and TRBJ1-1; TRBD1 agrees at 8 bases. Germline loops: CDR1 MNHEY, CDR2 SMNVEV (reference sequence). With 5 bases clipped from V and 6 bases from J, the junction kept 8 bases outside the gene matches. This CDR3 is 14 amino acids long. Written as DNA, the CDR3 is TGTGCCAGCAGTGGTACAGGGGGTTGGGCTGAAGCTTTCTTT. This encodes CASSGTGGWAEAFF.

The chain couples TRBV19 to TRBJ1-2; 7 bases align to TRBD1. Trimming removed 0 bases from V and 8 bases from J; junction bases left unmatched: 9. Germline CDR1 LNHDA, CDR2 SQIVND (reference sequence). CDR3 length equals 15 residues. The CDR3 reads CASSIDPGTAVGYTF. The CDR3 bases are TGTGCCAGTAGTATAGATCCAGGGACAGCGGTCGGCTACACCTTC. Supplemented by reference TRBV19 and TRBJ1-2, the full variable domain reads DGGITQSPKYLFRKEGQNVTLSCEQNLNHDAMYWYRQDPGQGLRLIYYSQIVNDFQKGDIAEGYSVSREKKESFPLTVTSAQKNPTAFYLCASSIDPGTAVGYTFGSGTRLTVV.

The V call is TRBV6-6, the J call TRBJ1-2, with a tentative D call TRBD1 (5 bases). The length of the CDR3 is 13 residues. Trimming cost V 6 bases and J 4 bases, with 12 bases left between them. Germline V gives CDR1 MNHNY, CDR2 SVGAGI (reference sequence). DNA of the CDR3: TGTGCCAGCAGGCAGGACACACGCTATGGCTACACCTTC. Protein: CASRQDTRYGYTF.

The gene calls are TRBV28 and TRBJ2-5; 9 bases are shared with TRBD2. This CDR3 contains 15 residues. With 6 bases clipped from V and 5 bases from J, the junction kept 10 bases outside the gene matches. Looked up from germline, CDR1 is MDHEN and CDR2 is SYDVKM. The CDR3: CASSPGSGRSETQYF. CDR3 coding DNA: TGTGCCAGCAGCCCCGGGAGCGGGAGGAGTGAGACCCAGTACTTC.

CDR3 in amino acids: CASSLRSYTGAASSGANVLTF. The CDR3 bases are TGCGCCAGCAGCTTGAGGAGCTATACAGGGGCCGCTTCCTCTGGGGCCAACGTCCTGACTTTC. The J gene is TRBJ2-6, the V gene TRBV5-1; 7 bases are shared with TRBD1. This CDR3 comprises 21 residues. Trimming removed 1 base from V and 0 bases from J; junction bases left unmatched: 16. Germline V gives CDR1 SGHRS, CDR2 YFSETQ.

The chain recombines TRBV7-9 with TRBJ2-3; tentatively, D is TRBD2 (5 bases). Trimming took off 1 base at V and 6 bases at J, with 11 bases between the two ends. The V gene's germline CDR1 is SEHNR and CDR2 FQNEAQ (reference sequence). The CDR3 extends over 14 amino acids. The CDR3 coding sequence is TGTGCCAGCAGCTTAGATAGGGAGTGGGATACGCAGTATTTT. Translating gives CASSLDREWDTQYF.

The chain links TRBV5-1 to TRBJ1-2; a weak D match, TRBD1 (5 bases). Germline V gene sequence: CDR1 SGHRS, CDR2 YFSETQ. The CDR3 is 14 amino acids. The germline V and J ends were trimmed by 0 bases and 6 bases, with 12 bases remaining between them. CDR3 in amino acids: CASSLVQGSNGYTF. CDR3 sequence (DNA): TGCGCCAGCAGCTTGGTCCAGGGTTCAAATGGCTACACCTTC.